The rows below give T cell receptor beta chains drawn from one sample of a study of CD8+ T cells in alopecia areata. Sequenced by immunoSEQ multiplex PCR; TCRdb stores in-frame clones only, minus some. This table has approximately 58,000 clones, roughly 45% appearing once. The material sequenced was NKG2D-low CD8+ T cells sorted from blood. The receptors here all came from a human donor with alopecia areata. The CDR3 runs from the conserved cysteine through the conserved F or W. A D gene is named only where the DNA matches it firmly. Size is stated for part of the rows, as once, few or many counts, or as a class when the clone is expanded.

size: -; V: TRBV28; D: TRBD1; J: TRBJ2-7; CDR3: CASSPPGTATYEQYF; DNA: TGTGCCAGCAGTCCCCCCGGGACAGCTACCTACGAGCAGTACTTC
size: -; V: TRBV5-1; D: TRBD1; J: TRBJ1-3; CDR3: CASSLDRGLDTIYF; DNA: TGCGCCAGCAGCTTGGACAGGGGGTTGGACACCATATATTTT
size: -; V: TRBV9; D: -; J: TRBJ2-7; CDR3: CASSPRGERSYEQYF; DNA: TGTGCCAGCAGCCCTAGGGGGGAGCGGTCCTACGAGCAGTACTTC
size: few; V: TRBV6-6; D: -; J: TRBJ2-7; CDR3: CASSLGALYEQYF; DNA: TGTGCCAGCAGTTTAGGGGCCCTCTACGAGCAGTACTTC
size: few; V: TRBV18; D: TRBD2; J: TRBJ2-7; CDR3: CASGTNGEQYF; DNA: TGTGCCAGTGGGACTAACGGCGAGCAGTACTTC
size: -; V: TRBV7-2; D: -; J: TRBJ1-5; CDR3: CASSSPSEFWSNQPQHF; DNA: TGTGCCAGCAGCTCTCCAAGCGAGTTCTGGAGCAATCAGCCCCAGCATTTT
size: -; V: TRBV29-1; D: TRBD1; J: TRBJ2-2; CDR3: CSVEWDRITGELFF; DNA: TGCAGCGTTGAGTGGGACAGAATCACCGGGGAGCTGTTTTTT
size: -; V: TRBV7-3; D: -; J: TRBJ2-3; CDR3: CASSLTPDTQYF; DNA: TGTGCCAGCAGCTTAACTCCAGATACGCAGTATTTT
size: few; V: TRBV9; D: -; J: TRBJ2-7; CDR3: CASSGGGTPFPSF; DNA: TGTGCCAGCAGCGGCGGTGGGACTCCCTTCCCGTCGTTC
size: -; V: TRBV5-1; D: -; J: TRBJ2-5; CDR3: CASGTGEETQYF; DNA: TGCGCCAGCGGGACTGGAGAAGAGACCCAGTACTTC
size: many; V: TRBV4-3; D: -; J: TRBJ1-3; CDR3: CASSQDRPGSQHLYSGNTIYF; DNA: TGCGCCAGCAGCCAAGATCGTCCGGGTTCCCAACATCTTTACTCTGGAAACACCATATATTTT
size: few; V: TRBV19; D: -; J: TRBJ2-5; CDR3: CASSIPGDGTQYF; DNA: TGTGCCAGTAGTATCCCCGGTGATGGGACCCAGTACTTC
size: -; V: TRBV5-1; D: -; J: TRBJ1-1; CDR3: CASSPAFF; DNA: TGCGCCAGCAGCCCAGCTTTCTTT
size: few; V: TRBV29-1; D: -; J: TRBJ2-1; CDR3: CSVPSANNEQFF; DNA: TGCAGCGTCCCTAGCGCAAACAATGAGCAGTTCTTC
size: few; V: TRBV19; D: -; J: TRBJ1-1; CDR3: CASRGMNTEAFF; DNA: TGTGCCTCGAGGGGCATGAACACTGAAGCTTTCTTT
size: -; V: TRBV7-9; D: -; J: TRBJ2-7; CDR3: CASSLPADPSYEQYF; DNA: TGTGCCAGCAGCCTACCGGCGGACCCCTCCTACGAGCAGTACTTC
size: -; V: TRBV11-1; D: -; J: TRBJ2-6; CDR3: CASSRRGAGANVLTF; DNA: TGTGCCAGCAGCCGTAGGGGGGCTGGGGCCAACGTCCTGACTTTC
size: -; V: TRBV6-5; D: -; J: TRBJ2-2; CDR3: CASREGGELFF; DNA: TGTGCCAGCAGAGAGGGCGGGGAGCTGTTTTTT
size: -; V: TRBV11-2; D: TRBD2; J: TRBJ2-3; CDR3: CASSPFATSHTDTQYF; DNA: TGTGCCAGCAGCCCCTTTGCGACTAGCCACACAGATACGCAGTATTTT
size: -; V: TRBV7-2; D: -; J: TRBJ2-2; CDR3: CASSLGGTGELFF; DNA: TGTGCCAGCAGCTTAGGGGGAACCGGGGAGCTGTTTTTT
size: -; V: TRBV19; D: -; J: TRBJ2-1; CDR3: CASSIDTGTRLNEQFF; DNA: TGTGCCAGTAGTATAGATACGGGGACCCGTTTGAATGAGCAGTTCTTC
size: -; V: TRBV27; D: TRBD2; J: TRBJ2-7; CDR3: CASSLERGYEQYF; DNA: TGTGCCAGCAGCCTCGAGCGGGGCTACGAGCAGTACTTC
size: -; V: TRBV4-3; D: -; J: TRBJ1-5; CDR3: CASSQDRGSNQPQHF; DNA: TGCGCCAGCAGCCAAGATCGGGGAAGCAATCAGCCCCAGCATTTT
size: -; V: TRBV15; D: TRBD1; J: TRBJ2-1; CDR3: CATSRDRGQGQFF; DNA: TGTGCCACCAGCAGAGATAGGGGACAGGGTCAGTTCTTC
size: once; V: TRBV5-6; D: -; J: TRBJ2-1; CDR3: CASSLALVPYNEQFF; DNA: TGTGCCAGCAGCTTGGCTCTAGTCCCCTACAATGAGCAGTTCTTC
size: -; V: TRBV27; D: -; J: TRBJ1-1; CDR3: CASSLKRFSEAFF; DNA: TGTGCCAGCAGTTTAAAAAGGTTCAGTGAAGCTTTCTTT
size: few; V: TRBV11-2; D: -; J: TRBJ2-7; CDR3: CASSKDRKYEQYF; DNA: TGTGCCAGCAGCAAAGACAGGAAGTACGAGCAGTACTTC
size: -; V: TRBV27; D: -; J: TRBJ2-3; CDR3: CASTGTRDTQYF; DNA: TGTGCCAGCACTGGGACCCGAGATACGCAGTATTTT
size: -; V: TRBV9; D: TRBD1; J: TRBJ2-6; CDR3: CASSGGQGAGGRSGANVLTF; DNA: TGTGCCAGCAGCGGCGGACAGGGGGCGGGCGGTCGGTCCGGGGCCAACGTCCTGACTTTC
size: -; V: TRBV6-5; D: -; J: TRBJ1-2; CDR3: CASSYSGIHGYTF; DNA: TGTGCCAGCAGTTACTCTGGGATACATGGCTACACCTTC
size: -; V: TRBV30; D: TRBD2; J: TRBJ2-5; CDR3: CAWSVFLAGVEETQYF; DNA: TGTGCCTGGAGTGTATTTCTAGCGGGAGTCGAGGAGACCCAGTACTTC
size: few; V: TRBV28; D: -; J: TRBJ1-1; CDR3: CASREMNTEAFF; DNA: TGTGCCAGCAGGGAAATGAACACTGAAGCTTTCTTT
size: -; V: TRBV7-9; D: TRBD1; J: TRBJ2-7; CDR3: CASSAQDRDAPYEQYF; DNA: TGTGCCAGCAGCGCACAGGACAGGGATGCCCCCTACGAGCAGTACTTC
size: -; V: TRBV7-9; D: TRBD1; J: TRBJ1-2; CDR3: CASSTKGQGITF; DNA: TGTGCCAGCAGCACTAAGGGACAGGGGATCACCTTC
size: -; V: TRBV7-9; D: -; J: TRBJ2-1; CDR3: CASSSHSGNLGNEQFF; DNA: TGTGCCAGCAGTTCGCATTCCGGGAACCTAGGAAATGAGCAGTTCTTC
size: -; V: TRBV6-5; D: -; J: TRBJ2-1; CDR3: CASSPTPYLNNEQFF; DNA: TGTGCCAGCAGTCCGACTCCTTACTTAAACAATGAGCAGTTCTTC
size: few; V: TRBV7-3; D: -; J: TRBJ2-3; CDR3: CASSLAGRSSTDTQYF; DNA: TGTGCCAGCAGCTTAGCGGGCAGATCTAGCACAGATACGCAGTATTTT
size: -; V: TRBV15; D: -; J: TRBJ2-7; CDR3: CATSRALAYEQYF; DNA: TGTGCCACCAGCAGAGCGCTCGCCTACGAGCAGTACTTC
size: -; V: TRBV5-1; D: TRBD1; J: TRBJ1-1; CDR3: CASSSGQTLTATITAFF; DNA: TGCGCCAGCAGCTCGGGACAGACCTTGACGGCGACAATAACGGCTTTCTTT
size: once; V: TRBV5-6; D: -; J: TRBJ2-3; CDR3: CASSPGTTGATDTQYF; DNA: TGTGCCAGCAGCCCGGGGACCACTGGGGCCACAGATACGCAGTATTTT
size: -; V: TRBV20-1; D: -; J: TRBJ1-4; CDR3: CSANRDKLF; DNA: TGCAGTGCCAACCGGGACAAGCTTTTT
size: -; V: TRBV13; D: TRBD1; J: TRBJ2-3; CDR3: CASSSTQGQTDF; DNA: TGTGCCAGCAGCTCGACGCAGGGACAGACGGATTTT
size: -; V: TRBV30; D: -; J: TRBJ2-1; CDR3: CAWSVQGGNEQFF; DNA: TGTGCCTGGAGTGTACAGGGAGGCAATGAGCAGTTCTTC
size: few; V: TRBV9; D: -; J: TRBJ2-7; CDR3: CASSVGYEQYF; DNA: TGTGCCAGCAGCGTGGGGTACGAGCAGTACTTC
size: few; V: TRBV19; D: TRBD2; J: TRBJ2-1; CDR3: CASSLGGSTYNEQFF; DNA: TGTGCCAGTAGCCTCGGCGGGAGTACCTACAATGAGCAGTTCTTC
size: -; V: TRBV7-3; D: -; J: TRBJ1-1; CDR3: CASSLMSHTEAFF; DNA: TGTGCCAGCAGCTTGATGAGTCACACTGAAGCTTTCTTT
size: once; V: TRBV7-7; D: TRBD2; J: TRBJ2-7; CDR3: CASSLSGRSHEQYF; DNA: TGTGCCAGCAGCTTATCCGGGAGGAGCCACGAGCAGTACTTC
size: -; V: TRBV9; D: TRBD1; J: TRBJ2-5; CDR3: CASSLGTGGETQYF; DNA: TGTGCCAGCAGCCTAGGGACAGGTGGAGAGACCCAGTACTTC
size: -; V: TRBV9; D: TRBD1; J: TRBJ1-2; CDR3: CASSNTPGTGESLGYTF; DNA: TGTGCCAGCAGCAATACGCCTGGGACAGGGGAGTCGTTGGGCTACACCTTC
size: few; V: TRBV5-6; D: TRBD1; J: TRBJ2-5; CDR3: CASSSGTGFRETQYF; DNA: TGTGCCAGCAGCTCCGGGACAGGGTTCCGAGAGACCCAGTACTTC
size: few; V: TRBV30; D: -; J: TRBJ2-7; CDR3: CAWRGAYEQYF; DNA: TGTGCCTGGAGGGGGGCCTACGAGCAGTACTTC
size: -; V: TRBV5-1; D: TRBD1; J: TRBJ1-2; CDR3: CASSLSRGLGYTF; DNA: TGCGCCAGCAGCTTGTCCAGGGGGCTCGGCTACACCTTC